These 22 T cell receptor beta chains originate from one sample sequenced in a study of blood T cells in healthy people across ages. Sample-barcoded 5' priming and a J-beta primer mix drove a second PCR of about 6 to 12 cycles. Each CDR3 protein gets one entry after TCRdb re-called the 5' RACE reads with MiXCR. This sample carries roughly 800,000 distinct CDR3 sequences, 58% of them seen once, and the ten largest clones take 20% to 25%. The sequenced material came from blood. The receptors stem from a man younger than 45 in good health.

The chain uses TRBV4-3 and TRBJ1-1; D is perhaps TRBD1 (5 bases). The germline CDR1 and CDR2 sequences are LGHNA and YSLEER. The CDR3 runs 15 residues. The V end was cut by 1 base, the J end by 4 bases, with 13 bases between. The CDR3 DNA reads TGCGCCAGCAGCCAAGCCGCGGTGGGGGGCACTGAAGCTTTCTTT. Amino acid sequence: CASSQAAVGGTEAFF.

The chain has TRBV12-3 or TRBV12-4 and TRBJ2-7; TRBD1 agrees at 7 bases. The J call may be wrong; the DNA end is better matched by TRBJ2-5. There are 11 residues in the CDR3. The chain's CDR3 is CASEGAETQYF. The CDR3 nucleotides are TGTGCCAGCGAGGGGGCAGAGACCCAGTACTTC.

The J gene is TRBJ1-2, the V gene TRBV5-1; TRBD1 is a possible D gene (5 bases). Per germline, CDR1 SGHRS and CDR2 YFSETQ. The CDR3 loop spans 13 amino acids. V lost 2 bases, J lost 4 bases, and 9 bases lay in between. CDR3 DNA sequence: TGCGCCAGCAGCTTCGGGGCTAGCTATGGCTACACCTTC. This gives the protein CASSFGASYGYTF.

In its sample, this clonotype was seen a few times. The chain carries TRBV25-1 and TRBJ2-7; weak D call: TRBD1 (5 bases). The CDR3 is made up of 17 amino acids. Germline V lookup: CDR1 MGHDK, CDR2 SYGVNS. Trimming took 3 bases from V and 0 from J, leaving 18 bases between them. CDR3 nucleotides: TGTGCCAGCAGTGATTTTATTTTGTACGACAGCTCCTACGAGCAGTACTTC. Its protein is CASSDFILYDSSYEQYF.

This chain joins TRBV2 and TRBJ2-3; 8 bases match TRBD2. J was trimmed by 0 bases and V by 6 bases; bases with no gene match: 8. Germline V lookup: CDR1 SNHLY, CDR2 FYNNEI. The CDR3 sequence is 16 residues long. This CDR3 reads CASSAGGGLSTDTQYF. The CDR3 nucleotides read TGTGCCAGCAGCGCCGGGGGGGGGTTAAGCACAGATACGCAGTATTTT.

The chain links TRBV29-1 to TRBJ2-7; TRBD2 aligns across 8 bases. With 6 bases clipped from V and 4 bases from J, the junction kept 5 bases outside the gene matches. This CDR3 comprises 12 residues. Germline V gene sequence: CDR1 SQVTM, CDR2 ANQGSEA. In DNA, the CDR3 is TGCAGCGTCTCGGGCGGGAGGTACGAGCAGTACTTC. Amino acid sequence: CSVSGGRYEQYF.

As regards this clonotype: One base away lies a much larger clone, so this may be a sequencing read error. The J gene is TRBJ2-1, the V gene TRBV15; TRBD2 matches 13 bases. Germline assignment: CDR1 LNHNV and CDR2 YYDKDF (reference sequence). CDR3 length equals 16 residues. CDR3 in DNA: TGTGCCGCCAGCAGAGGAGGGACTAGCGGGGTTAATGAGCAGTTCTTC. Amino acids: CAASRGGTSGVNEQFF.

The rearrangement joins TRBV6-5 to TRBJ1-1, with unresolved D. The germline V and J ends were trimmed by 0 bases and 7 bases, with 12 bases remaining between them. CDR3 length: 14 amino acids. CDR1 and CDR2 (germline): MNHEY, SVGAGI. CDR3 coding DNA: TGTGCCAGCAGTTACTCATTAGGGCCTTTTGAAGCTTTCTTT. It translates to CASSYSLGPFEAFF.

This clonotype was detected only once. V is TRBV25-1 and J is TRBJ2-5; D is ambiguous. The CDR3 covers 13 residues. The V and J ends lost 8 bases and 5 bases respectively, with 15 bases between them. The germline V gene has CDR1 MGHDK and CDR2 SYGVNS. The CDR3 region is CASSGSGWETQYF. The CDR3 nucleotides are TGTGCCAGCTCTGGGTCCGGTTGGGAGACCCAGTACTTC.

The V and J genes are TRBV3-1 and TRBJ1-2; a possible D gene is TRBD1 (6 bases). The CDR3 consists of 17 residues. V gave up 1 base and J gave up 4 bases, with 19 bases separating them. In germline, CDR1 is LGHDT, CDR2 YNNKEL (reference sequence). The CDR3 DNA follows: TGTGCCAGCAGCCAAGGGGGGCAGGTCCGGGGGGCCTATGGCTACACCTTC. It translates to CASSQGGQVRGAYGYTF.

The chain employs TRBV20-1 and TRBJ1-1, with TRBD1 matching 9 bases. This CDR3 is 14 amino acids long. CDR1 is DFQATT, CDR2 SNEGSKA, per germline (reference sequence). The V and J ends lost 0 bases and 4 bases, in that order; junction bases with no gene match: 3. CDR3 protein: CSAREGDRATEAFF. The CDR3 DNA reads TGCAGTGCTAGAGAGGGGGACAGGGCCACTGAAGCTTTCTTT.

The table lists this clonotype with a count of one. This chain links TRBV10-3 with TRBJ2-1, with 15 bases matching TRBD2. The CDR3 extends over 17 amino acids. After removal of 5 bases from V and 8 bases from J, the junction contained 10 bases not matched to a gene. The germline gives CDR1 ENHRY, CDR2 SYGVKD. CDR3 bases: TGTGCCATCAGTCCCCTCCCCGGGACTAGCGGGAGGTATGAGCAGTTCTTC. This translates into CAISPLPGTSGRYEQFF.

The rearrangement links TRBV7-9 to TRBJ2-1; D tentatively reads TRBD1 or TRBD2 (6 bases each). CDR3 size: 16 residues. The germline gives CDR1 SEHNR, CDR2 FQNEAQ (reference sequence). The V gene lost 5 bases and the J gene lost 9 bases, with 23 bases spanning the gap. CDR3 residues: CASSPEGGALSTEQFF. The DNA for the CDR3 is TGTGCCAGCAGCCCAGAGGGGGGAGCTTTGTCTACTGAGCAGTTCTTC.

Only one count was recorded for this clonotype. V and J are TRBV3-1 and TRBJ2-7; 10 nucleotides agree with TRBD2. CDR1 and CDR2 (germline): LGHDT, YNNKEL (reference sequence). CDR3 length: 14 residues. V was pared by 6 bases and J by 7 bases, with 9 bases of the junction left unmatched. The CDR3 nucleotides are TGTGCCAGCAGTCCCGGACTAGCGGACAATGAGCAGTACTTC. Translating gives CASSPGLADNEQYF.

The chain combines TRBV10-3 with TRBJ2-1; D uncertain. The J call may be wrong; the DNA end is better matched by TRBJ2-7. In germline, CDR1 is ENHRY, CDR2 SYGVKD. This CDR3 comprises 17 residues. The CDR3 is CAISALFTSGTYNEQYF. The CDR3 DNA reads TGTGCCATCAGTGCCCTATTTACGTCGGGCACTTACAATGAGCAGTACTTC.

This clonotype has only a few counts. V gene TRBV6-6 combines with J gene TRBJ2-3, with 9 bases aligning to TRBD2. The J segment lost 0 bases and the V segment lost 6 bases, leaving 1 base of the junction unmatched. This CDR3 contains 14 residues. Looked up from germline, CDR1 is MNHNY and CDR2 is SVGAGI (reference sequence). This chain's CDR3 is CASRTSGSTDTQYF. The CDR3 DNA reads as TGTGCCAGCAGAACTAGCGGGAGCACAGATACGCAGTATTTT.

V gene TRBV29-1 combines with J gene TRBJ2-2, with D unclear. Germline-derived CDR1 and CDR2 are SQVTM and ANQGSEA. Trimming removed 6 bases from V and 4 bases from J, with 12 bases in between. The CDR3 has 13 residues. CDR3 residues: CSVGKMGTGELFF. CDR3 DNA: TGCAGCGTGGGCAAGATGGGCACCGGGGAGCTGTTTTTT.

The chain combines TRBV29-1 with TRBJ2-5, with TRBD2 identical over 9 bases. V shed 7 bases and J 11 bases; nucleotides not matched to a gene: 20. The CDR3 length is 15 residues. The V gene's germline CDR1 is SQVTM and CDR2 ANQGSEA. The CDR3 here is CSAAGGAGGWNEQYF. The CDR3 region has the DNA TGCAGCGCGGCAGGGGGAGCGGGAGGCTGGAATGAGCAGTACTTC.

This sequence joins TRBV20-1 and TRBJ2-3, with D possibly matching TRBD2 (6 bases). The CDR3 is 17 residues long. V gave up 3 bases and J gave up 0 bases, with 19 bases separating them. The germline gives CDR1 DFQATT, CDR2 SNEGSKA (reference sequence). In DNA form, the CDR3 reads TGCAGTGCTAGGAGCCTAGTGGGAGGTGGTAGCACAGATACGCAGTATTTT. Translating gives CSARSLVGGGSTDTQYF.

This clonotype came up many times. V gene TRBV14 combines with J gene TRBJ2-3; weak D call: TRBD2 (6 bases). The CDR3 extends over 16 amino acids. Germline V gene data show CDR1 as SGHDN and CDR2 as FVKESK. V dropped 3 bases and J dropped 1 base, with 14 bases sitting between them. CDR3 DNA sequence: TGTGCCAGCAGCCACAAACGAGTAGCGGGCACAGATACGCAGTATTTT. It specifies CASSHKRVAGTDTQYF.

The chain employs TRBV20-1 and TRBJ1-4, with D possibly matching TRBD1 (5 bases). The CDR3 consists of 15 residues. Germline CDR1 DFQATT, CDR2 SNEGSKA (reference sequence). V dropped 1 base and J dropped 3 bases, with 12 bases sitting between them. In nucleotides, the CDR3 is TGCAGTGCTAGAGGGTTCTCGGGGCCTAATGAAAAACTGTTTTTT. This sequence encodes CSARGFSGPNEKLFF.

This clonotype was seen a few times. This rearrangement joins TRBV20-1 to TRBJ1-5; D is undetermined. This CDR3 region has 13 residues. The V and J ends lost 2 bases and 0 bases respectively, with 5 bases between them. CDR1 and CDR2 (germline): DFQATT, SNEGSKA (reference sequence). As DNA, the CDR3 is TGCAGTGCTAGACAATATAGCAATCAGCCCCAGCATTTT. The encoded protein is CSARQYSNQPQHF.